This is a list of T cell receptor beta chains from one sample in a study of T-cell reconstitution after alpha-beta-depleted transplantation in children. TCRdb analysed the PCR reads with MiXCR anew, one entry per CDR3 protein. The sample records fewer than 700,000 distinct CDR3 sequences, 13% being singletons. The material was PBMCs, mostly from graft donor cells, obtained 360 days after TCRalphabeta/CD19-depleted stem cell transplant. These receptors all come from a male patient between 5 and 17 years old who had a stem cell transplant for acute myeloid leukemia, so the T cells may come from the graft donor. The CDR3 runs from the conserved cysteine through the conserved F or W. The D gene is left open where the match is weak. A clone size is listed for some rows: how often the clone was seen (once, few, many), or a class if it is expanded.

TRBJ2-7 | TRBD2 | TRBV7-2 | few | 15 | TGTGCCAGCAGCTCCCCGGGACTAGCATACTACGAGCAGTACTTC | CASSSPGLAYYEQYF
TRBJ2-5 | TRBD1 | TRBV18 | few | 14 | TGTGCCAGCTCGCAGAGACAGGGGCAAGAGACCCAGTACTTC | CASSQRQGQETQYF
TRBJ2-5 | TRBD1 | TRBV18 | many | 15 | TGTGCCAGCTCACCCCAACCGGGACAGCAAGAGACCCAGTACTTC | CASSPQPGQQETQYF
TRBJ2-3 | - | TRBV12-3/TRBV12-4 | few | 15 | TGTGCCAGCAGTTTCGGTGGGCCTCCGGCAGATACGCAGTATTTT | CASSFGGPPADTQYF
TRBJ2-2 | - | TRBV12-3/TRBV12-4 | - | 15 | TGTGCCAGCAGTTTCTGGACGGCTGGGACCGGGGAGCTGTTTTTT | CASSFWTAGTGELFF
TRBJ1-2 | TRBD1 | TRBV29-1 | many | 14 | TGCAGCGTTGAATTTCGGGACAGGGGAGAGGGCTACACCTTC | CSVEFRDRGEGYTF
TRBJ2-7 | TRBD2 | TRBV20-1 | - | 17 | TGCAGTGCTAGAGAAAGTAGCGGGAGGCATAGCTCCTACGAGCAGTACTTC | CSARESSGRHSSYEQYF
TRBJ2-1 | TRBD2 | TRBV20-1 | once | 17 | TGCAGTGCTAGAGATCGAACGCGGGAGGAAACTTACAATGAGCAGTTCTTC | CSARDRTREETYNEQFF
TRBJ2-7 | TRBD1 | TRBV12-3/TRBV12-4 | - | 12 | TGTGCCAGTACCCAGGGGGCGTCCGAGCAGTACTTC | CASTQGASEQYF
TRBJ2-3 | TRBD1 | TRBV15 | - | 14 | TGTGCCACCAGCTCTGACAGGGCCCGGGATACGCAGTATTTT | CATSSDRARDTQYF
TRBJ2-1 | TRBD2 | TRBV20-1 | - | 18 | TGCAGTGCTAAGGAGGGAACTAGCGGCCCCCGGAAGTGGGATGAGCAGTTCTTC | CSAKEGTSGPRKWDEQFF
TRBJ2-1 | - | TRBV28 | - | 18 | TGTGCCAGCACCTTGGGCGGCTGGCGGGGGCCTTCCTACAATGAGCAGTTCTTC | CASTLGGWRGPSYNEQFF
TRBJ2-5 | TRBD2 | TRBV20-1 | few | 13 | TGCAGTGCTCCCACGGGGAGGGTGTGGACCCAGTACTTC | CSAPTGRVWTQYF
TRBJ2-5 | TRBD1 | TRBV29-1 | many | 16 | TGCAGCGTTGAAATCCCGACAGGGGGATTACAAGAGACCCAGTACTTC | CSVEIPTGGLQETQYF
TRBJ1-4 | - | TRBV7-2 | few | 13 | TGTGCCAGCAGCACCCCAACTAATGAAAAACTGTTTTTT | CASSTPTNEKLFF
TRBJ2-5 | - | TRBV21-1 | - | 17 | TGTGCCAGGGCTTCGGGACAGGGGAAGGGAAAGCAAGAGACCCAGTACTTC | CARASGQGKGKQETQYF
TRBJ2-7 | TRBD2 | TRBV7-7 | - | 17 | TGTGCTAGCAGCATACCGGGACTAGTGGGAATACGCAACGAGCAGTACTTC | CASSIPGLVGIRNEQYF
TRBJ2-7 | - | TRBV28 | many | 14 | TGTGCCAGCAGGGCCGGGGGCGGGAGCTACGAGCAGTACTTC | CASRAGGGSYEQYF
TRBJ2-5 | - | TRBV7-9 | - | 16 | TGTGCCAGCAGCCAAGGATTGGACCTCCGCCGCGAGACCCAGTACTTC | CASSQGLDLRRETQYF
TRBJ2-7 | TRBD2 | TRBV28 | many | 17 | TGTGCCAGCACCGATTTATCGGGGACTAGCGGGATACACGAGCAGTACTTC | CASTDLSGTSGIHEQYF
TRBJ2-4 | - | TRBV7-2 | - | 17 | TGTGCCAGCAGCTTTCCACGACATCCAGGAGCCAAAAACATTCAGTACTTC | CASSFPRHPGAKNIQYF
TRBJ2-1 | TRBD2 | TRBV7-8 | few | 18 | TGTGCCAGCAGCTTAAAGGTGTCTAGCGGACCTACCTACAATGAGCAGTTCTTC | CASSLKVSSGPTYNEQFF
TRBJ1-6 | - | TRBV12-3/TRBV12-4 | - | 14 | TGTGCCAGCAGTTTGGAGGCTTCCTCTGGACCCCTCCACTTT | CASSLEASSGPLHF
TRBJ2-7 | - | TRBV9 | few | 15 | TGTGCCAGCAGCGTAGCGCGGGACAGACCCTACGAGCAGTACTTC | CASSVARDRPYEQYF
TRBJ1-6 | TRBD1 | TRBV5-6 | few | 17 | TGTGCCAGCAGCTCCGGGACAGGGGGAATCTATAATTCACCCCTCCACTTT | CASSSGTGGIYNSPLHF
TRBJ2-2 | - | TRBV9 | - | 16 | TGTGCCAGCAGCCCCGGTCCCTCACTAGAACCCGGGGAGCTGTTTTTT | CASSPGPSLEPGELFF
TRBJ2-7 | - | TRBV6-5 | many | 11 | TGTGCCAGCAGAATCGGAGGCGAGCAGTACTTC | CASRIGGEQYF
TRBJ2-2 | TRBD2 | TRBV4-2 | few | 18 | TGTGCCAGCAGCCAGGATCTAGCGGGAGTAGGTAACACCGGGGAGCTGTTTTTT | CASSQDLAGVGNTGELFF
TRBJ1-6 | TRBD1 | TRBV28 | many | 12 | TGTGCCAGTGACAGGGTTGGTTCACCCCTCCACTTT | CASDRVGSPLHF
TRBJ2-7 | - | TRBV7-3 | - | 15 | TGTGCCAGCAGCTTGATCCCGACTAGGAGCTACGAGCAGTACTTC | CASSLIPTRSYEQYF
TRBJ1-6 | - | TRBV18 | - | 12 | TGTGCCAGCTCTAGGGAGCGTTCACCCCTCCACTTT | CASSRERSPLHF